The text below deals with one TCR beta chain. V lost 4 bases and J 1 base, leaving 9 bases between the germline ends. The CDR3 contains 14 residues. CDR1 is SGHRS, CDR2 YFSETQ, per germline. This specimen belongs to a study of blood T cell repertoires in COVID-19. Authors' data handling: Estimation of nucleated cell counts was performed using reference gene primer amplification. Here immunoSEQ multiplex PCR was the method, and the copy in TCRdb shows in-frame clones only, minus some. The V and J calls and clone size were taken over from that table, and D and trimming were inferred from the DNA. The data contain about 240,000 clones, about four fifths of them singletons.

Input material: peripheral blood. V is TRBV5-1 and J is TRBJ2-1; D perhaps matches TRBD1 (6 bases). The receptor comes from a woman aged 80 or over with acute or convalescent COVID-19. CDR3 DNA sequence: TGCGCCAGCAGCCAACAGGGTTCCTACAATGAGCAGTTCTTC. Encoded protein: CASSQQGSYNEQFF.